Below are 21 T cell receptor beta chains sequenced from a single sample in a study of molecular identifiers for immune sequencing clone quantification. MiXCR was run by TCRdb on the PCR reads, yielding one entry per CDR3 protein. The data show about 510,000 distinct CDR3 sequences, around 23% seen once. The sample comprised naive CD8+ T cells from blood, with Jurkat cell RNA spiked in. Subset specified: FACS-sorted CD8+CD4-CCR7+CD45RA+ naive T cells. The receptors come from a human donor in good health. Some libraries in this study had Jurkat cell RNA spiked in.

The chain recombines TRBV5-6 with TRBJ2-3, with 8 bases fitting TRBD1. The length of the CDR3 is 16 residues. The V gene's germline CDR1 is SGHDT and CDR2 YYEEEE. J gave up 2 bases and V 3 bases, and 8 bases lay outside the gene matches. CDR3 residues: CASSWAGGENTDTQYF. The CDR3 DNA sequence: TGTGCCAGCAGCTGGGCAGGGGGCGAAAACACAGATACGCAGTATTTT. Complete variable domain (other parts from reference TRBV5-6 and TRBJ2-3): DAGVTQSPTHLIKTRGQQVTLRCSPKSGHDTVSWYQQALGQGPQFIFQYYEEEERQRGNFPDRFSGHQFPNYSSELNVNALLLGDSALYLCASSWAGGENTDTQYFGPGTRLTVL.

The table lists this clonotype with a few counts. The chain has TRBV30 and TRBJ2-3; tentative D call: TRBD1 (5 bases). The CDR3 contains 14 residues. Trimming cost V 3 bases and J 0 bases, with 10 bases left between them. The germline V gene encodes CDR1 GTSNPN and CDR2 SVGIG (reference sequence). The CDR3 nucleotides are TGTGCCTGGAGCCGGACATCGAGCACAGATACGCAGTATTTT. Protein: CAWSRTSSTDTQYF. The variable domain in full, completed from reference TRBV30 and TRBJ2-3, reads SQTIHQWPATLVQPVGSPLSLECTVEGTSNPNLYWYRQAAGRGLQLLFYSVGIGQISSEVPQNLSASRPQDRQFILSSKKLLLSDSGFYLCAWSRTSSTDTQYFGPGTRLTVL.

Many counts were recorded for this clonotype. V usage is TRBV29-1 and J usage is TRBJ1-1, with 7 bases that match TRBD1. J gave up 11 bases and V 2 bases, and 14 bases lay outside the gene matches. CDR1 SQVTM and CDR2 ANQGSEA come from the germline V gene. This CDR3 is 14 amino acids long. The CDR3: CSVENTGTAPGAFF. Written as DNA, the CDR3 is TGCAGCGTTGAAAACACCGGGACAGCCCCAGGGGCTTTCTTT.

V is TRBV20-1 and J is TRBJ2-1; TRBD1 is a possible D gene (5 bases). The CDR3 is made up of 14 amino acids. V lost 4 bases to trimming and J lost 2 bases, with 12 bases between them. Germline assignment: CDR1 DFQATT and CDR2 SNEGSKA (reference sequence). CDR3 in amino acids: CSANALDTYNEQFF. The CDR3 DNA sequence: TGCAGTGCTAACGCCCTGGACACCTACAATGAGCAGTTCTTC.

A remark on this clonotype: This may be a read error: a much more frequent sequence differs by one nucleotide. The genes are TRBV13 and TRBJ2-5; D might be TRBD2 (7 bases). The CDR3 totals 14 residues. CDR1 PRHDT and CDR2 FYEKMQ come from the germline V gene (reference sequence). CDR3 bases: TGTGCCAGCAGCCCCGGGGGGCTGCAAGAGACCCAGCACTTC. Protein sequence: CASSPGGLQETQHF.

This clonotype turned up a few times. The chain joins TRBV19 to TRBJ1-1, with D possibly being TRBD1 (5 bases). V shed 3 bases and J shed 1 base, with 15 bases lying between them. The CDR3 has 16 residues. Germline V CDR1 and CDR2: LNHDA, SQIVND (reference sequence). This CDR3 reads CASSIIFGGANTEAFF. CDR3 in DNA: TGTGCCAGTAGTATCATCTTCGGAGGGGCGAACACTGAAGCTTTCTTT.

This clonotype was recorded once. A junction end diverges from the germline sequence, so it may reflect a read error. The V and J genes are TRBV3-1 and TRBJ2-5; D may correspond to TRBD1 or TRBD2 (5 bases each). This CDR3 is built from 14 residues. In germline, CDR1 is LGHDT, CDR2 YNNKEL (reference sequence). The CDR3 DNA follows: TGTACCAGCAGCCAAGATTTTGGGGGAGAGACCCAGTACTTC. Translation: CTSSQDFGGETQYF.

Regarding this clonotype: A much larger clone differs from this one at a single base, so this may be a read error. The chain's CDR3 is CVSSLSSGYRGSSYEQYF. CDR3 DNA: TGCGTCAGCAGCTTGTCTTCCGGCTATAGAGGGAGCTCCTACGAGCAGTACTTC. The chain links TRBV5-1 to TRBJ2-7; maybe TRBD2 (5 bases). The CDR3 runs 18 residues. The germline V gene has CDR1 SGHRS and CDR2 YFSETQ.

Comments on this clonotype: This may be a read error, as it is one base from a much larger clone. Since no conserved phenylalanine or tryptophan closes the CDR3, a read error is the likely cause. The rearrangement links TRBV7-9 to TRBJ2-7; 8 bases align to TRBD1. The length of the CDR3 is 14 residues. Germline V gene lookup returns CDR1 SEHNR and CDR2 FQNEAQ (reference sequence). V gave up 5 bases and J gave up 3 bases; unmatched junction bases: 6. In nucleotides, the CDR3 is TGTGCCAGCAGCCCTAGACAGGGGTTCTACGAGCAGTACTTG. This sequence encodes CASSPRQGFYEQYL.

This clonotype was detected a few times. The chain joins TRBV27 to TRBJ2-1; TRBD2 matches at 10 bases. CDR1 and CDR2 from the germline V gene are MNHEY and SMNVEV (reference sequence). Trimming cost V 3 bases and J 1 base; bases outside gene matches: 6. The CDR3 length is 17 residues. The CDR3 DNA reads TGTGCCAGCAGTTTGTCTAGCGGGAGCTCTTCCTACAATGAGCAGTTCTTC. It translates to CASSLSSGSSSYNEQFF.

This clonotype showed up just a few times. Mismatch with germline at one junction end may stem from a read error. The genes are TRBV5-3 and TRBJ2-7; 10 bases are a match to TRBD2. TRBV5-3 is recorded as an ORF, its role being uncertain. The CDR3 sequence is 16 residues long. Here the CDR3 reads CASSLAGLAASYEQYF. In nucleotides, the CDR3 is TGTGCCAGCAGCTTGGCCGGACTAGCGGCCTCCTACGAGCAGTACTTC.

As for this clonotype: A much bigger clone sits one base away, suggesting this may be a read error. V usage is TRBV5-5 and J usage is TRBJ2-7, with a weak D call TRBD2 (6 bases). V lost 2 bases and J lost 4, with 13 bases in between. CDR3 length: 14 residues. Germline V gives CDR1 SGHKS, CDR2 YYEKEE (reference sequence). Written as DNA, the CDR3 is TGTGCCAGCAGCTTCCGGGGGAGCGCTTACGAGCAGTACTTC. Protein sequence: CASSFRGSAYEQYF. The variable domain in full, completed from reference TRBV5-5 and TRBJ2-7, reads DAGVTQSPTHLIKTRGQQVTLRCSPISGHKSVSWYQQVLGQGPQFIFQYYEKEERGRGNFPDRFSARQFPNYSSELNVNALLLGDSALYLCASSFRGSAYEQYFGPGTRLTVT.

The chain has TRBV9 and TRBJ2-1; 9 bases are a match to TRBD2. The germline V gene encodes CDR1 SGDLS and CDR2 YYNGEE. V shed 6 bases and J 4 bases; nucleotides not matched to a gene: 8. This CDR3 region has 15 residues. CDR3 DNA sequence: TGTGCCAGCACCCTGGCGGGAGGGCCTTACAATGAGCAGTTCTTC. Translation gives CASTLAGGPYNEQFF.

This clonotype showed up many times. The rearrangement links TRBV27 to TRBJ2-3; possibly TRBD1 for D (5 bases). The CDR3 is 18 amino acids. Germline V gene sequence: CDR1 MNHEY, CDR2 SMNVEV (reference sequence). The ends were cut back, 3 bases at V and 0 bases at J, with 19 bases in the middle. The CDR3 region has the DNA TGTGCCAGCAGTTTGTTGTCCCTCAGGGCCCCTAGCACAGATACGCAGTATTTT. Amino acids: CASSLLSLRAPSTDTQYF.

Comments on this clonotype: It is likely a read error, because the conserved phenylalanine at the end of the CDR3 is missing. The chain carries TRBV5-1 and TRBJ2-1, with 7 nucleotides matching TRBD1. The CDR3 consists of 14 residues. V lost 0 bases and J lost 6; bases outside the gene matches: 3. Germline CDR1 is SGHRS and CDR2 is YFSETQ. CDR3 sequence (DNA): TGCGCCAGCAGCTTGGACTACAGGGGCAATGAGCAGTTCCTC. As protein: CASSLDYRGNEQFL.

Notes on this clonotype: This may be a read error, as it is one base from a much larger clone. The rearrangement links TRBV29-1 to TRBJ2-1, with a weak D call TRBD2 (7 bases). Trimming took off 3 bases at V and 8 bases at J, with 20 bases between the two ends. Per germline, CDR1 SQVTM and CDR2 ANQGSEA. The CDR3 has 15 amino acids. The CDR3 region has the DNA TGCAGCGTTGATCTCCCGGGGGGCAGGGACGATGAGCAGTTCTTC. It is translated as CSVDLPGGRDDEQFF.

The CDR3 DNA reads TGTGCCAGCAGCCCTGACGCCGGGATCCTCAGGGAGCAGTACTTC. It encodes CASSPDAGILREQYF. The chain couples TRBV6-1 to TRBJ2-7, with D maybe TRBD2 (5 bases). CDR1 is MNHNS and CDR2 is SASEGT in the germline V gene. The CDR3 spans 15 residues. The V end was cut by 6 bases, the J end by 7 bases, with 22 bases between.

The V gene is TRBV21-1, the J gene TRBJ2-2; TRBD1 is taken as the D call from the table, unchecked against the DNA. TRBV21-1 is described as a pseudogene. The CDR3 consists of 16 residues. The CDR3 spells CASSKLRTGVTGELFF. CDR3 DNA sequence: TGTGCCAGCAGCAAACTGCGGACAGGGGTCACCGGGGAGCTGTTTTTT.

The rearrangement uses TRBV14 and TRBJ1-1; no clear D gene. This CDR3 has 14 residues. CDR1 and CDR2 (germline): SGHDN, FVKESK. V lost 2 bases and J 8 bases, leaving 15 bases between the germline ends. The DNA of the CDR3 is TGTGCCAGCAGCCAACCTACCCACGGAGGGGAAGCTTTCTTT. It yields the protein CASSQPTHGGEAFF.

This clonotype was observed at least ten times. The CDR3 loop is CSAYSRDSYEQYF. The CDR3 bases are TGCAGTGCTTACAGCCGGGACAGCTACGAGCAGTACTTC. V usage is TRBV20-1 and J usage is TRBJ2-7, with 7 bases that match TRBD1. The CDR3 has 13 amino acids. CDR1 is DFQATT, CDR2 SNEGSKA, per germline (reference sequence). V was pared by 5 bases and J by 3 bases, with 7 bases of the junction left unmatched.

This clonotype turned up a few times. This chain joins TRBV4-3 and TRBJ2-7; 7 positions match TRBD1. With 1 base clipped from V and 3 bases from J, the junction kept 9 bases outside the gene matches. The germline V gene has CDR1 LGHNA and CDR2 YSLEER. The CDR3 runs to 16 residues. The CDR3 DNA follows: TGCGCCAGCAGCCAAGGGAGACAGGGAAGTAGCTACGAGCAGTACTTC. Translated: CASSQGRQGSSYEQYF.